This T cell receptor (beta chain) was obtained from a study of T cells in Graves' hyperthyroidism and ophthalmopathy. Findings of the study overall: Appearing also in blood were most of the thyroid clonotypes expanded above 0.001.

The CDR3 has 15 amino acids. V lost 8 bases, J lost 3 bases, and 19 bases lay in between. The germline V gene encodes CDR1 MGHDK and CDR2 SYGVNS. Comments on this clonotype: The antigen is not known.

Patients aged 18 to 65 had newly diagnosed hyperthyroidism of under 2 months' duration. Thyroid ultrasound and orbital computed tomography, with clinical symptoms and serum thyroxine and TRAb, informed diagnoses. Fresh 10 ml peripheral blood yielded PBMCs. Regions amplified from RNA transcripts were the TCR beta CDR3 regions. When the TCR CDR3 underwent first-round RT-PCR, the HTBI primer set was used. TCRdb recomputed calls from the multiplex PCR reads with MiXCR, one row per CDR3 protein. The sample includes hundreds of thousands of distinct CDR3 sequences, around 39% of them seen just once. The rearrangement uses TRBV25-1 and TRBJ1-1; possible D gene TRBD1, 6 bases. What was sequenced was blood. The origin of this receptor is a man younger than 35 with Graves' hyperthyroidism. CDR3 loop: CASSPALGADTEAFF. As DNA, the CDR3 is TGTGCCAGCTCACCTGCACTGGGGGCAGACACTGAAGCTTTCTTT.